This T cell receptor (beta chain) emerged from a study of T-cell reconstitution after alpha-beta-depleted transplantation in children. In the case of this clonotype: Its antigen is not known.

TCRbeta library construction was performed incorporating unique molecular identifiers. Each CDR3 protein is one row after TCRdb ran MiXCR on the PCR reads. This table holds roughly 670,000 distinct CDR3 sequences, around 13% found once. General observations from the study: Newly generated T cells supplied most T-cell counts and diversity one year post-transplant. From surviving recipient T cells and thymic progenitors came the high day-60 TCRbeta diversity observed in some patients. Where alpha-beta T cells came from about two months after transplant was reportedly several hundred expanded graft clones.

The TCR comes from a girl aged 2-10 years with congenital amegakaryocytic thrombocytopenia, due to receive a stem cell transplant. Sequenced material: PBMCs, taken before TCRalphabeta/CD19-depleted stem cell transplant.

As DNA, the CDR3 is TGCGCCAGCAGCTTAGTCTCCGCCTCTGGAAACACCATATATTTT. Protein sequence: CASSLVSASGNTIYF. V usage is TRBV5-1 and J usage is TRBJ1-3; D remains unclear. The ends were cut back, 2 bases at V and 0 bases at J, with 9 bases in the middle. This CDR3 region has 15 residues. The germline gives CDR1 SGHRS, CDR2 YFSETQ.